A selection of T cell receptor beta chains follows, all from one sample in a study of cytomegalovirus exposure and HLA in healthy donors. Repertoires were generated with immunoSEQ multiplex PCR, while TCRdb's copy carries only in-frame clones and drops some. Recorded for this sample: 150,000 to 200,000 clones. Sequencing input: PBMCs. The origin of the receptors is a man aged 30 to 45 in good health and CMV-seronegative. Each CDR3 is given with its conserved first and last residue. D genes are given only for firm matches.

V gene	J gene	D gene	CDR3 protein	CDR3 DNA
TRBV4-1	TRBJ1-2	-	CASSQPGTGANYGYAF	TGCGCCAGCAGCCAACCCGGGACGGGAGCTAACTATGGCTACGCCTTC
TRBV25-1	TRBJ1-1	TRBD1	CASRTGADTEAFF	TGTGCCAGCCGGACAGGGGCGGACACTGAAGCTTTCTTT
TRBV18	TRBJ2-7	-	CASSPPESSYEQYF	TGTGCCAGCTCACCACCGGAGAGCTCCTACGAGCAGTACTTC
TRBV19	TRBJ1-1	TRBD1	CASSTLTGPNTEAFF	TGTGCCAGTAGTACCTTGACAGGGCCGAACACTGAAGCTTTCTTT
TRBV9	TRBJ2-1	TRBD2	CASSVELAPYNEQFF	TGTGCCAGCAGCGTAGAACTAGCGCCCTACAATGAGCAGTTCTTC
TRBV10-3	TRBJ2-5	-	CAISESGGRETQYF	TGTGCCATCAGTGAGTCGGGGGGTCGGGAGACCCAGTACTTC
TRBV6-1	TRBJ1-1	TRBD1	CASSDPGQGNTEAFF	TGTGCCAGCAGTGATCCCGGACAGGGGAACACTGAAGCTTTCTTT
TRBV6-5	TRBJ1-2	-	CASSSTPGDYGYTF	TGTGCCAGCAGTTCGACCCCCGGGGACTATGGCTACACCTTC
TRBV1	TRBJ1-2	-	CTSSQRQGVYGYTF	TGCACCAGCAGCCAACGACAGGGGGTCTATGGCTACACCTTC
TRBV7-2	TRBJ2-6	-	CASSSPSKSSGANVLTF	TGTGCCAGCAGCTCACCGAGTAAGAGCTCTGGGGCCAACGTCCTGACTTTC
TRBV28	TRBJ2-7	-	CASGISGYEQYF	TGTGCCAGCGGGATTTCGGGGTACGAGCAGTACTTC
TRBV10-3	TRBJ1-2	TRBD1	CAISDGLTGGYGYTF	TGTGCCATCAGTGATGGGCTAACAGGGGGCTATGGCTACACCTTC
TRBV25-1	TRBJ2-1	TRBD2	CASSDAASGRYEQFF	TGTGCCAGCAGTGATGCGGCTAGCGGGAGATACGAGCAGTTCTTC
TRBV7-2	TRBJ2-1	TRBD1	CASSPHRGPNEQFF	TGTGCCAGCAGCCCGCACAGGGGACCCAATGAGCAGTTCTTC
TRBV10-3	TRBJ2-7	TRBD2	CAISFSGTSGYEQYF	TGTGCCATCAGTTTTTCCGGGACTAGCGGTTACGAGCAGTACTTC
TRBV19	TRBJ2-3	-	CASSIVSGTDTQYF	TGTGCCAGTAGTATAGTCAGCGGCACAGATACGCAGTATTTT
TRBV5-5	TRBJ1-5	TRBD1	CASSLAGGINQPQHF	TGTGCCAGCAGCTTGGCAGGGGGCATCAATCAGCCCCAGCATTTT
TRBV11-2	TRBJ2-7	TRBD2	CASSLALGLAYEQYF	TGTGCCAGCAGCTTAGCGCTAGGACTAGCCTACGAGCAGTACTTC
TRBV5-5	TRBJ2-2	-	CASSWVGGSDTGELFF	TGTGCCAGCAGCTGGGTGGGTGGGAGTGACACCGGGGAGCTGTTTTTT
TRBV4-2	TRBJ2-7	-	CASSQDRGSYEQYF	TGTGCCAGCAGCCAAGATCGGGGATCCTACGAGCAGTACTTC
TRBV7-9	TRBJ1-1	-	CASSLSGGLDTEAFF	TGTGCCAGCAGCTTATCAGGCGGGTTGGACACTGAAGCTTTCTTT
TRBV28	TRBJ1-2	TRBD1	CASRTPGQGASGYTF	TGTGCCAGCAGAACGCCGGGACAGGGGGCGAGTGGCTACACCTTC
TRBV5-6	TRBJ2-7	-	CASSLMVGLSSYEQYF	TGTGCCAGCAGCTTGATGGTGGGGCTTAGCTCCTACGAGCAGTACTTC
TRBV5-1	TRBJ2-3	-	CASTGLSADTQYF	TGCGCCAGCACAGGTTTGTCGGCCGATACGCAGTATTTT
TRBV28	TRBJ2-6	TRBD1	CATSLRQGVTSGANVLTF	TGTGCCACCAGCCTCAGACAGGGGGTTACGTCTGGGGCCAACGTCCTGACTTTC
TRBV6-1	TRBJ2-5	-	CASSGEWGQRETQYF	TGTGCCAGCAGTGGGGAGTGGGGGCAAAGAGAGACCCAGTACTTC
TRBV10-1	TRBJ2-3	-	CASSGPLRGREQSDTQYF	TGCGCCAGCAGTGGCCCCCTCCGGGGGCGGGAGCAGTCTGATACGCAGTATTTT
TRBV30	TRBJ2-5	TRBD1	CAWSGDRGRETQYF	TGTGCCTGGAGCGGGGACAGGGGGAGAGAGACCCAGTACTTC
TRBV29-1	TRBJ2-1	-	CSVPGSLYNEQFF	TGCAGCGTCCCGGGATCCCTTTACAATGAGCAGTTCTTC